The 14 T cell receptor beta chains below were found in one sample sequenced in a study of T cell repertoires in cytomegalovirus infection. TCRdb reprocessed the reads with MiXCR, giving one entry per CDR3 protein. This table has approximately 500,000 distinct CDR3 sequences, 15% to 20% appearing once. Sequencing input: CD8+ T cells from PBMCs. These receptors were obtained from a human donor in good health (CMV status not recorded). Some clones in this sample may be carry-over from other donors' samples.

V is TRBV10-3 and J is TRBJ2-7; the D is unclear. Trimming cost V 2 bases and J 1 base, with 6 bases left between them. The CDR3 contains 13 residues. Germline V CDR1 and CDR2: ENHRY, SYGVKD. The CDR3 reads CAISETASYEQYF. The CDR3 DNA follows: TGTGCCATCAGTGAGACGGCTTCCTACGAGCAGTACTTC.

V is TRBV6-5 and J is TRBJ1-2; D is uncertain. The CDR3 loop spans 16 amino acids. V was shortened by 0 bases and J by 8 bases, with 19 bases between the two germline ends. Germline CDR1 reads MNHEY; CDR2 reads SVGAGI. CDR3 bases: TGTGCCAGCAGTTACTCCGGGCAGGAGCCTTCTCGGGGCTACACCTTC. Amino acid sequence: CASSYSGQEPSRGYTF.

The chain recombines TRBV5-1 with TRBJ2-5, with 7 bases fitting TRBD1. CDR1 SGHRS and CDR2 YFSETQ come from the germline V gene. Unmatched junction bases numbered 9, after V lost 3 bases and J lost 4 bases. The CDR3 sequence is 15 residues long. CDR3 in DNA: TGCGCCAGCAGCTCTACTAAGACAGGGCTAGAGACCCAGTACTTC. Encoded protein: CASSSTKTGLETQYF.

This clonotype was found a few times. The chain couples TRBV12-3 or TRBV12-4 to TRBJ1-1, with D possibly being TRBD1 (6 bases). The CDR3 is 15 residues long. Trimming cost V 8 bases and J 7 bases, with 23 bases left between them. CDR3: CASLPFRTDPLEAFF. In DNA, the CDR3 is TGTGCCAGCCTTCCCTTCCGGACAGATCCTCTTGAAGCTTTCTTT.

This chain links TRBV27 with TRBJ2-5; 9 positions match TRBD1. The CDR3 totals 16 residues. V dropped 4 bases and J dropped 4; count of bases not matched to a gene: 10. The germline V gene has CDR1 MNHEY and CDR2 SMNVEV (reference sequence). The CDR3 region is CASSSVPRTGVETQYF. As DNA, the CDR3 is TGTGCCAGCAGTTCCGTCCCCCGGACAGGGGTAGAGACCCAGTACTTC.

The J gene is TRBJ2-1, the V gene TRBV6-6, with 8 bases matching TRBD2. The CDR3 runs 20 residues. The V and J ends lost 5 bases and 2 bases, in that order; junction bases with no gene match: 20. CDR1 and CDR2 (germline): MNHNY, SVGAGI (reference sequence). In DNA form, the CDR3 reads TGTGCCAGCAGTGGTTGGAGGGAATGGACGGCGGGAGGAACCTACAATGAGCAGTTCTTC. Protein product: CASSGWREWTAGGTYNEQFF.

This clonotype turned up a few times. The chain carries TRBV14 and TRBJ1-2; D is uncertain. The germline V gene encodes CDR1 SGHDN and CDR2 FVKESK. V was cut by 4 bases and J by 6 bases, with 18 bases left in between. The CDR3 totals 15 residues. The CDR3 DNA sequence: TGTGCCAGCAGCCCGCTCGGAGTGCAGCAAGATGGCTACACCTTC. Translation gives CASSPLGVQQDGYTF.

This clonotype was counted between two and nine times. The rearrangement uses TRBV10-1 and TRBJ1-1, with D maybe TRBD1 (5 bases). The CDR3 is 15 amino acids. V was pared by 3 bases and J by 2 bases, with 13 bases between. Germline V gives CDR1 WNHNN, CDR2 SYGVQD (reference sequence). CDR3 amino acids: CASSDHPGGNTEAFF. As DNA, the CDR3 is TGCGCCAGCAGTGATCATCCTGGGGGTAACACTGAAGCTTTCTTT.

This clonotype was counted ten times or more. The chain has TRBV12-3 or TRBV12-4 and TRBJ2-7, with a tentative D call TRBD2 (7 bases). Trimming left V 6 bases short and J 2 bases short, with 14 bases between. The CDR3 contains 14 residues. The CDR3 nucleotides read TGTGCCAGCAGCTGGGGGGGGGCCGCCTACGAGCAGTACTTC. Translation gives CASSWGGAAYEQYF.

In this sample, this clonotype turned up many times. The rearrangement uses TRBV7-6 and TRBJ2-7; unclear D gene. Germline assignment: CDR1 SGHVS and CDR2 FNYEAQ. The CDR3 has 14 residues. Trimming left V 5 bases short and J 0 bases short, with 11 bases between. In DNA, the CDR3 is TGTGCCAGCAGCCCCCGAACCGACTCCTACGAGCAGTACTTC. It specifies CASSPRTDSYEQYF.

The gene calls are TRBV29-1 and TRBJ2-3, with D perhaps TRBD1 (5 bases). The CDR3 is 14 residues long. The germline gives CDR1 SQVTM, CDR2 ANQGSEA. Trimming stripped 5 bases from V and 2 bases from J, with 14 bases between. DNA of the CDR3: TGCAGCGTTACAGGTGACCCTAACACAGATACGCAGTATTTT. Amino acids: CSVTGDPNTDTQYF.

The chain links TRBV6-5 to TRBJ2-1, with unresolved D. CDR1 and CDR2 (germline): MNHEY, SVGAGI. The V end lost 5 bases, the J end lost 0 bases, and 5 bases lay between the germline ends. The CDR3 extends over 13 amino acids. The CDR3 loop is CASSKASYNEQFF. CDR3 sequence (DNA): TGTGCCAGCAGTAAAGCCTCCTACAATGAGCAGTTCTTC.

The chain uses TRBV4-1 and TRBJ1-2, with 7 bases matching TRBD1. CDR1 and CDR2 (germline): MGHRA, YSYEKL. CDR3 length equals 12 residues. Trimming cost V 5 bases and J 8 bases; bases outside gene matches: 5. The CDR3 DNA is TGCGCCAGCAGCACACAGGGGCAAGGCTACACCTTC. This gives the protein CASSTQGQGYTF.

This clonotype was seen ten or more times. This chain uses TRBV6-1 with TRBJ2-3, with D possibly TRBD2 on 5 matching bases. Trimming removed 8 bases from V and 2 bases from J, with 17 bases in between. Germline V gives CDR1 MNHNS, CDR2 SASEGT. CDR3 length equals 15 residues. As DNA, the CDR3 is TGTGCCAGCTGGATACGGGCGGGTTTCACAGATACGCAGTATTTT. Translating gives CASWIRAGFTDTQYF.